This T cell receptor beta chain is from a study of shared clonotypes between healthy human individuals. Study-wide findings and caveats: Some clonotypes were shared by all four sorted-subset donors, while others were not shared. The non-shared ones had lower generation probabilities than the shared ones. Expectations were that clonotype sharing among donors would be affected by sequencing depth.

The V end was cut by 7 bases, the J end by 0 bases, with 9 bases between. The V gene's germline CDR1 is MNHNY and CDR2 SVGAGI (reference sequence). The CDR3 runs 13 residues. Naive CD8 cells, CD45RO-negative and positively selected for CCR7, excluded terminally differentiated effector memory CD45RA+ cells. Every immunoSEQ plate was one replicate of a subset's evenly spread DNA. The repertoire was sequenced with immunoSEQ multiplex PCR; TCRdb's copy has only in-frame clones and lacks some. Among over 2 million clones listed, about 95% were seen once. Concerning this clone: Antigen unknown.

The sequence was collected from a man aged 18 to 29 in good health. The source material was naive CD8+ T cells sorted from blood. This chain links TRBV6-6 with TRBJ1-1; D is uncertain. The chain's CDR3 is CASNLGLNTEAFF. The CDR3 bases are TGTGCCAGCAATCTGGGATTGAACACTGAAGCTTTCTTT.